Sequencing of this T cell receptor (beta chain) was carried out in a study of blood T cell repertoires in COVID-19. V gave up 5 bases and J gave up 1 base; unmatched junction bases: 6. The CDR3 has 16 amino acids. Germline-derived CDR1 and CDR2 are SGHVS and FNYEAQ. TCRdb keeps only in-frame clones here, not all; method: immunoSEQ multiplex PCR. The sample holds approximately 12,000 clones, 71% seen once. What was sequenced was peripheral blood. This receptor was obtained from a man aged 55-75 years with COVID-19, enrolled during active disease. The chain combines TRBV7-6 with TRBJ2-3; 10 bases line up with TRBD1. The CDR3 spells CASSQETGGGTDTQYF. CDR3 nucleotide sequence: TGTGCCAGCAGCCAAGAGACAGGGGGCGGCACAGATACGCAGTATTTT.